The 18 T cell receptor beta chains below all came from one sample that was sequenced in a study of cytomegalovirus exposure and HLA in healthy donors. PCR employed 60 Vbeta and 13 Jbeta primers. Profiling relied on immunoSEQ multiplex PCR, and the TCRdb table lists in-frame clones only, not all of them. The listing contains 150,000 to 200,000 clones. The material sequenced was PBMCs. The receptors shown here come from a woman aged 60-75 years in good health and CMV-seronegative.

The CDR3 sequence is CASSSTAPGRRDTQYF. The DNA of the CDR3 is TGTGCCAGCAGTTCCACGGCCCCGGGTAGGAGGGATACGCAGTATTTT. The V call is TRBV6-5, the J call TRBJ2-3; D perhaps matches TRBD2 (5 bases). CDR1 and CDR2 (germline): MNHEY, SVGAGI. V was clipped by 4 bases and J by 6 bases, with 20 bases between them. The CDR3 has 16 amino acids.

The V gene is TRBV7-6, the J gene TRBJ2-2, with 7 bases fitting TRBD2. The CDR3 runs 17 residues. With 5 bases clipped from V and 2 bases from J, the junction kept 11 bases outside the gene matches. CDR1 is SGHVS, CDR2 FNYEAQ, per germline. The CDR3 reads CASSPRAGLPNTGELFF. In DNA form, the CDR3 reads TGTGCCAGCAGCCCTCGGGCGGGACTACCTAACACCGGGGAGCTGTTTTTT.

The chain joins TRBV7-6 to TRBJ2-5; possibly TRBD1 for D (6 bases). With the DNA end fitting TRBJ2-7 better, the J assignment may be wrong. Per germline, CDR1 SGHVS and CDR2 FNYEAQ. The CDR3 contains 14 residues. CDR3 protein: CASSLVGGSYEQYF. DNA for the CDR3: TGTGCCAGCAGCTTAGTAGGGGGCTCCTACGAGCAGTACTTC.

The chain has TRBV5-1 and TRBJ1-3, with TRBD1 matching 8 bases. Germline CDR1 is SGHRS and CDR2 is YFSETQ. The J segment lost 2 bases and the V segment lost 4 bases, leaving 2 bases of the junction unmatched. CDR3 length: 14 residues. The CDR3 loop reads CASSPQGAGNTIYF. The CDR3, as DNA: TGCGCCAGCAGCCCACAGGGGGCTGGAAACACCATATATTTT. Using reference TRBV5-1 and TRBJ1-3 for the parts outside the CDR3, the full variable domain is KAGVTQTPRYLIKTRGQQVTLSCSPISGHRSVSWYQQTPGQGLQFLFEYFSETQRNKGNFPGRFSGRQFSNSRSEMNVSTLELGDSALYLCASSPQGAGNTIYFGEGSWLTVV.

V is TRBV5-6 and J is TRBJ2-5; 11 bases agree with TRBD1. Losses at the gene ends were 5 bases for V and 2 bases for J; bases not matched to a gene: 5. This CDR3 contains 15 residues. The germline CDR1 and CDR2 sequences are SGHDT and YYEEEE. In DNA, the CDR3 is TGTGCCAGCAGGTCCGGGACAGGGGGACAAGAGACCCAGTACTTC. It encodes CASRSGTGGQETQYF.

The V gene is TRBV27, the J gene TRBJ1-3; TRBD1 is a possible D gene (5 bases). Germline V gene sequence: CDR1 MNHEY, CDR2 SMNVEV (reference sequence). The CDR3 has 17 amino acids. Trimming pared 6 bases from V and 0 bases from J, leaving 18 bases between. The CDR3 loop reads CASSTTIKGVSGNTIYF. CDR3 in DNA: TGTGCCAGCAGCACCACTATCAAAGGGGTCTCTGGAAACACCATATATTTT.

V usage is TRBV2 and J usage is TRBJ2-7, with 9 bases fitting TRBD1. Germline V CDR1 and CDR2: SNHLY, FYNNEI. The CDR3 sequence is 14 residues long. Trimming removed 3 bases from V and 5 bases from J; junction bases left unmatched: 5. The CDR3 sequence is CASSDGNRGHEQYF. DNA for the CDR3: TGTGCCAGCAGTGATGGCAACAGGGGGCACGAGCAGTACTTC.

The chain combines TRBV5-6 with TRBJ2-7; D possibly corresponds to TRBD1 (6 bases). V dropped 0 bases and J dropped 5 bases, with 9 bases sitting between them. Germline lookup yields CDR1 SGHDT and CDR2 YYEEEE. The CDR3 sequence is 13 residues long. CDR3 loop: CASSLGDTHEQYF. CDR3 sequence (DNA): TGTGCCAGCAGCTTGGGGGACACCCACGAGCAGTACTTC.

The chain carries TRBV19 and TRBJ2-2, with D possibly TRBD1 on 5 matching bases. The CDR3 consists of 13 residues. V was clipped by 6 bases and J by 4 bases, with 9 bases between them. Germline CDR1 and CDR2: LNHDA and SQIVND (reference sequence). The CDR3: CASRRTSTGELFF. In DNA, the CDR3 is TGTGCCAGTAGAAGGACAAGCACCGGGGAGCTGTTTTTT.

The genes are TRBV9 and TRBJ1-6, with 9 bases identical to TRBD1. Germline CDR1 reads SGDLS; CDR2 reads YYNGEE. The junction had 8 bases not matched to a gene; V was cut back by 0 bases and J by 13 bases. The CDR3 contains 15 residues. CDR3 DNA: TGTGCCAGCAGCGTAGCTCTAGGACAGGGGATGCCCCTCCACTTT. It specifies CASSVALGQGMPLHF. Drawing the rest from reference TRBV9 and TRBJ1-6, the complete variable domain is DSGVTQTPKHLITATGQRVTLRCSPRSGDLSVYWYQQSLDQGLQFLIQYYNGEERAKGNILERFSAQQFPDLHSELNLSSLELGDSALYFCASSVALGQGMPLHFGNGTRLTVT.

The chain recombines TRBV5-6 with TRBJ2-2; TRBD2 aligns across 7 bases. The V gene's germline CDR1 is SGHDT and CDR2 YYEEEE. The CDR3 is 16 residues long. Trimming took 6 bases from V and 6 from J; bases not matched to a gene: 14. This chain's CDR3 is CASTVVGGFFSGELFF. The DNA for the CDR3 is TGTGCCAGCACCGTCGTGGGAGGGTTTTTCTCCGGGGAGCTGTTTTTT.

The CDR3 is CASSSDREAFF. CDR3 bases: TGTGCCAGCAGCAGCGACAGGGAAGCTTTCTTT. The J gene is TRBJ1-1, the V gene TRBV6-5; D may be TRBD1 (6 bases). V was trimmed by 6 bases and J by 8 bases, leaving 10 bases between them. The germline CDR1 and CDR2 sequences are MNHEY and SVGAGI. CDR3 length: 11 amino acids.

CDR3 bases: TGTGCCAGCAGTGTCGCTAGCGGGGGGCCGGAAGGGACCCAGTACTTC. Translating it yields CASSVASGGPEGTQYF. V gene TRBV6-1 combines with J gene TRBJ2-5; 11 nucleotides align to TRBD2. The CDR3 contains 16 residues. V trimming: 4 bases; J trimming: 7 bases; junction bases outside the gene matches: 11. The V gene's germline CDR1 is MNHNS and CDR2 SASEGT.

CDR3 nucleotide sequence: TGCGCCAGCAGCTTGGGAGGGAGCACAGATACGCAGTATTTT. This encodes CASSLGGSTDTQYF. V and J are TRBV5-1 and TRBJ2-3, with D perhaps matching TRBD2 (5 bases). The germline V gene has CDR1 SGHRS and CDR2 YFSETQ. The CDR3 loop spans 14 amino acids. V lost 0 bases, J lost 0 bases, and 5 bases lay in between. Together with reference TRBV5-1 and TRBJ2-3, the CDR3 gives the full variable domain: KAGVTQTPRYLIKTRGQQVTLSCSPISGHRSVSWYQQTPGQGLQFLFEYFSETQRNKGNFPGRFSGRQFSNSRSEMNVSTLELGDSALYLCASSLGGSTDTQYFGPGTRLTVL.

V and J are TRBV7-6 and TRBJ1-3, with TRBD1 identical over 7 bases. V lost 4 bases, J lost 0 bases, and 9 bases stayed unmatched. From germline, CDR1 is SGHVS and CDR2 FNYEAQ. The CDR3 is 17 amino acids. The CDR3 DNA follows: TGTGCCAGCAGCTCATTGACAGGGACCGTCTCTGGAAACACCATATATTTT. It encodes CASSSLTGTVSGNTIYF.

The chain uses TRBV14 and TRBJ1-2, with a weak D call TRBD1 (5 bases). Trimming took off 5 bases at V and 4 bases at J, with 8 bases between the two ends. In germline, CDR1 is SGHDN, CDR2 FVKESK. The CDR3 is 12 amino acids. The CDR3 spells CASSGGGYGYTF. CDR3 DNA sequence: TGTGCCAGCAGCGGGGGAGGCTATGGCTACACCTTC. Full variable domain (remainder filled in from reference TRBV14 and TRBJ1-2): EAGVTQFPSHSVIEKGQTVTLRCDPISGHDNLYWYRRVMGKEIKFLLHFVKESKQDESGMPNNRFLAERTGGTYSTLKVQPAELEDSGVYFCASSGGGYGYTFGSGTRLTVV.

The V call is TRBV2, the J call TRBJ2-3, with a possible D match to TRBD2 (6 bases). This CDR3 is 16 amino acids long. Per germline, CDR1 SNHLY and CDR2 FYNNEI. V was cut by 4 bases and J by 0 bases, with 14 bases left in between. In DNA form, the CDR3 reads TGTGCCAGCAGTGTAGACGCGGGGAGTAGCACAGATACGCAGTATTTT. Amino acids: CASSVDAGSSTDTQYF.

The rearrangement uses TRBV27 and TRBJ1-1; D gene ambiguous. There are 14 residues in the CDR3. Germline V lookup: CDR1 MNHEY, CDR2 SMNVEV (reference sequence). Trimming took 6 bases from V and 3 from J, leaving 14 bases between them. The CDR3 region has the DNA TGTGCCAGCAGCGAGGGATATGGATACACTGAAGCTTTCTTT. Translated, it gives CASSEGYGYTEAFF.